The 20 T cell receptor beta chains below all came from one sample that was sequenced in a study of molecular identifiers for immune sequencing clone quantification. In TCRdb, the PCR reads were re-called with MiXCR into one record per CDR3 protein. The data show about 640,000 distinct CDR3 sequences, just under 20% seen once. The specimen sequenced was naive CD8+ T cells from blood, with Jurkat cell RNA spiked in. Subset here: FACS-sorted CD8+CD4-CCR7+CD45RA+ naive T cells. The receptors come from a human donor in good health. Some libraries in this study had Jurkat cell RNA spiked in.

This clonotype has ten or more counts. The rearrangement uses TRBV2 and TRBJ2-7, with 9 bases lining up with TRBD1. The CDR3 sequence is 11 residues long. Germline V CDR1 and CDR2: SNHLY, FYNNEI. The junction had 3 bases not matched to a gene; V was cut back by 10 bases and J by 5 bases. The CDR3 is CAKGQGHEQYF. CDR3 coding DNA: TGTGCCAAGGGACAGGGCCACGAGCAGTACTTC.

The rearrangement joins TRBV7-2 to TRBJ1-2; D is perhaps TRBD1 (6 bases). Trimming took 1 base from V and 5 from J, leaving 20 bases between them. The CDR3 length is 17 residues. Germline CDR1 and CDR2: SGHTA and FQGNSA. In DNA form, the CDR3 reads TGTGCCAGCAGCTTAGAGGGGGTCGCCCCGCCGGGGTATGGCTACACCTTC. Protein: CASSLEGVAPPGYGYTF.

This clonotype was seen ten or more times. The gene calls are TRBV7-9 and TRBJ1-1; D might be TRBD1 (5 bases). Germline V lookup: CDR1 SEHNR, CDR2 FQNEAQ (reference sequence). V lost 4 bases and J 6 bases, leaving 24 bases between the germline ends. CDR3 size: 17 residues. The CDR3 DNA reads as TGTGCCAGCAGCTCCAGCTTTGTCAGGGAAACCTTCCCTGAAGCTTTCTTT. Amino acids: CASSSSFVRETFPEAFF.

On this clonotype itself: A junction end diverges from the germline sequence, so it may reflect a read error. This sequence joins TRBV7-9 and TRBJ1-3; D unclear. Germline CDR1 is SEHNR and CDR2 is FQNEAQ (reference sequence). The CDR3 runs 15 residues. The CDR3 spells CASSRGVLSGNTTYF. DNA of the CDR3: TGTGCCAGCAGCCGGGGAGTTCTCTCTGGAAACACCACATATTTT.

This clonotype was recorded only once. This could be a read error, since a much larger clone is one nucleotide away. V and J are TRBV25-1 and TRBJ1-2; D is undetermined. Germline assignment: CDR1 MGHDK and CDR2 SYGVNS. The CDR3 spans 13 residues. Written as DNA, the CDR3 is TGTGCCGGCAGCGGACCCTCCGTCTATGGCTACACCTTC. Protein sequence: CAGSGPSVYGYTF.

This clonotype was counted at least ten times. The chain links TRBV7-9 to TRBJ2-3; D gene uncertain. Germline V CDR1 and CDR2: SEHNR, FQNEAQ (reference sequence). The CDR3 is made up of 12 amino acids. V lost 1 base, J lost 5 bases, and 4 bases lay in between. The CDR3 loop reads CASSLEIDTQYF. DNA for the CDR3: TGTGCCAGCAGCTTAGAGATAGATACGCAGTATTTT.

Comments on this clonotype: This clone may be a read error of a much larger clone one base away. J is TRBJ2-7 and V is TRBV30; D not certain. The CDR3 consists of 14 residues. Germline lookup yields CDR1 GTSNPN and CDR2 SVGIG (reference sequence). The CDR3 spells CARSDMGNSYEQYF. The CDR3 nucleotides read TGTGCCCGGAGCGACATGGGTAACTCCTACGAGCAGTACTTC. The whole variable domain, filled in from reference TRBV30 and TRBJ2-7, reads SQTIHQWPATLVQPVGSPLSLECTVEGTSNPNLYWYRQAAGRGLQLLFYSVGIGQISSEVPQNLSASRPQDRQFILSSKKLLLSDSGFYLCARSDMGNSYEQYFGPGTRLTVT.

This clonotype was observed a few times. V usage is TRBV3-1 and J usage is TRBJ2-3; a weak D match, TRBD2 (5 bases). In germline, CDR1 is LGHDT, CDR2 YNNKEL (reference sequence). The CDR3 spans 19 residues. The ends were cut back, 1 base at V and 1 base at J, with 21 bases in the middle. The CDR3 sequence is CASSQASYGETIGTDTQYF. CDR3 nucleotides: TGTGCCAGCAGCCAAGCCTCTTACGGTGAGACTATAGGCACAGATACGCAGTATTTT.

This clonotype was seen repeatedly, ten times or more. CDR3 sequence (DNA): TGTGCCAGCAGGCCTACAAGCGGGGGGGCTTCCACCGGGGAGCTGTTTTTT. As protein: CASRPTSGGASTGELFF. This rearrangement joins TRBV7-6 to TRBJ2-2, with 10 bases lining up with TRBD2. The CDR3 runs 17 residues. In germline, CDR1 is SGHVS, CDR2 FNYEAQ. V dropped 6 bases and J dropped 4; count of bases not matched to a gene: 11.

This clonotype was detected ten times or more. This chain links TRBV27 with TRBJ2-6; D possibly corresponds to TRBD1 (6 bases). The CDR3 is 15 amino acids. Trimming left V 10 bases short and J 1 base short, with 14 bases between. Germline CDR1 is MNHEY and CDR2 is SMNVEV (reference sequence). CDR3 DNA sequence: TGTGCCACCTCCGGACAGCTTTCTGGGGCCAACGTCCTGACTTTC. Protein sequence: CATSGQLSGANVLTF.

About this clonotype: Given a much more abundant clone one base away, this may be a read error. The V gene is TRBV10-3, the J gene TRBJ2-7; D tentatively fits TRBD1 or TRBD2 (6 bases each). Germline assignment: CDR1 ENHRY and CDR2 SYGVKD. This CDR3 region has 16 residues. V lost 4 bases to trimming and J lost 1 base, with 17 bases between them. CDR3 bases: TGTGCCATCAGTGCTAAAGGGGGGATGGATTCCTACGAGCAGTACTTC. Translation: CAISAKGGMDSYEQYF.

Many counts were recorded for this clonotype. The genes are TRBV6-2 or TRBV6-3 and TRBJ2-7; D uncertain. Trimming pared 7 bases from V and 2 bases from J, leaving 12 bases between. The CDR3 runs 13 residues. The germline gives CDR1 MNHEY, CDR2 SVGEGT. The CDR3 DNA is TGTGCCAGCACCCTGGACCCAGCCTACGAGCAGTACTTC. Translation: CASTLDPAYEQYF.

Remarks on this clonotype: This may be a read error: a much more frequent sequence differs by one nucleotide. J is TRBJ2-1 and V is TRBV6-5; tentatively, D is TRBD2 (6 bases). This CDR3 has 13 amino acids. V gave up 6 bases and J gave up 6 bases, with 12 bases separating them. Germline V lookup: CDR1 MNHEY, CDR2 SVGAGI. Written as DNA, the CDR3 is TGTGCCAGCAGCGCCGTCGGGGGCAATGAGCAGTTCTTC. Translation: CASSAVGGNEQFF.

In its sample, this clonotype was seen many times. The V gene is TRBV6-6, the J gene TRBJ1-5; no definite D call. The V and J ends lost 2 bases and 4 bases respectively, with 12 bases between them. This CDR3 spans 15 amino acids. Germline loops: CDR1 MNHNY, CDR2 SVGAGI (reference sequence). CDR3 loop: CASSYVSRKNQPQHF. CDR3 sequence (DNA): TGTGCCAGCAGTTACGTTAGTCGCAAAAATCAGCCCCAGCATTTT.

This clonotype was seen a handful of times. The chain employs TRBV7-9 and TRBJ2-7; D call uncertain. Germline-derived CDR1 and CDR2 are SEHNR and FQNEAQ (reference sequence). V was shortened by 5 bases and J by 6 bases, with 11 bases between the two germline ends. CDR3 length equals 12 residues. The CDR3 is CASSIADSEQYF. The CDR3 DNA follows: TGTGCCAGCAGCATCGCCGATAGCGAGCAGTACTTC. Supplemented by reference TRBV7-9 and TRBJ2-7, the full variable domain reads DTGVSQNPRHKITKRGQNVTFRCDPISEHNRLYWYRQTLGQGPEFLTYFQNEAQLEKSRLLSDRFSAERPKGSFSTLEIQRTEQGDSAMYLCASSIADSEQYFGPGTRLTVT.

A word on this clonotype: Since a much larger clone is just one base distant, this may be a read error. The V gene is TRBV4-3, the J gene TRBJ2-1, with 12 bases matching TRBD2. This CDR3 contains 16 residues. Trimming took 0 bases from V and 9 from J; bases not matched to a gene: 6. Germline CDR1 reads LGHNA; CDR2 reads YSLEER. CDR3 protein: CASSQDLLAGGGEQFF. CDR3 nucleotide sequence: TGCGCCAGCAGCCAAGATCTTCTAGCGGGAGGGGGTGAGCAGTTCTTC.

The table lists this clonotype with a few counts. V and J are TRBV28 and TRBJ2-7; TRBD2 matches at 8 bases. This CDR3 spans 17 amino acids. The V gene's germline CDR1 is MDHEN and CDR2 SYDVKM. V shed 2 bases and J 5 bases; nucleotides not matched to a gene: 14. The CDR3 nucleotides read TGTGCCAGCAGTTTAAATTTCCGGGGCGGGAGGCCCCACGAGCAGTACTTC. Translation: CASSLNFRGGRPHEQYF.

This clonotype was counted ten times or more. The rearrangement uses TRBV5-8 and TRBJ1-1; possibly TRBD1 for D (6 bases). Germline lookup yields CDR1 SGHTS and CDR2 YDEGEE. The CDR3 covers 14 residues. Trimming cost V 3 bases and J 1 base, with 10 bases left between them. CDR3 coding DNA: TGTGCCAGCAGCTGGGGACAACAGAACACTGAAGCTTTCTTT. This gives the protein CASSWGQQNTEAFF.

This clonotype was seen at least ten times. The V and J genes are TRBV30 and TRBJ2-7; 7 bases fit TRBD1. V lost 4 bases, J lost 2 bases, and 8 bases stayed unmatched. Germline V gene lookup returns CDR1 GTSNPN and CDR2 SVGIG (reference sequence). The length of the CDR3 is 14 residues. CDR3 sequence: CAWTETGTTYEQYF. The CDR3 DNA reads TGTGCCTGGACCGAGACAGGGACGACCTACGAGCAGTACTTC.

This clonotype has only a few counts. The chain has TRBV11-2 and TRBJ2-7, with D unresolved. CDR3 length equals 11 residues. Germline V CDR1 and CDR2: SGHAT, FQNNGV. V lost 7 bases and J 6 bases, leaving 10 bases between the germline ends. In DNA form, the CDR3 reads TGTGCCAGCACGATGGCAAGCGAGCAGTACTTC. This encodes CASTMASEQYF.